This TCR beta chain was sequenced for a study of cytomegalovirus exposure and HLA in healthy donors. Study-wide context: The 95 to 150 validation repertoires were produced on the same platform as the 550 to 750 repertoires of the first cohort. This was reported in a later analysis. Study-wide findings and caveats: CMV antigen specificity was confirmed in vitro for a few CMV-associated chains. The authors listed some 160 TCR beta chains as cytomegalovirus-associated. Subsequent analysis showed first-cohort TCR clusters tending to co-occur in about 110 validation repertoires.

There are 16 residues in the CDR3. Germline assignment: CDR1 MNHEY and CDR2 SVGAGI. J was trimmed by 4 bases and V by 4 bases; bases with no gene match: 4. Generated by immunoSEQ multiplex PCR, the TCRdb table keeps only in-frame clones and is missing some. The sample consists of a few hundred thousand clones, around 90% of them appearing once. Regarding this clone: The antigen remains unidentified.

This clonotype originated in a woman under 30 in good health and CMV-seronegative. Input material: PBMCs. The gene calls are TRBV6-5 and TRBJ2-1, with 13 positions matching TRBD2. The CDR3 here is CASSSPGLAGYNEQFF. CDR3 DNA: TGTGCCAGCAGTTCCCCGGGACTAGCGGGATACAATGAGCAGTTCTTC.